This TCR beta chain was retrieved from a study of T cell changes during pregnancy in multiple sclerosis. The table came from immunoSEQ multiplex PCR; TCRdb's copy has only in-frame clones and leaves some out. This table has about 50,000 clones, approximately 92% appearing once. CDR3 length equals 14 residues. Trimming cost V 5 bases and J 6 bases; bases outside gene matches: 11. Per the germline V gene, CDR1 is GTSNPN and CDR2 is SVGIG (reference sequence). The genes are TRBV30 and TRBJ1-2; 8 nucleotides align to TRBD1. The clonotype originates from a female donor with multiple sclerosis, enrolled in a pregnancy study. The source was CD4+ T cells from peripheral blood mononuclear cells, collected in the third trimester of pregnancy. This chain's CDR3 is CAWGPRGRGDGYTF. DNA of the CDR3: TGTGCCTGGGGTCCCAGGGGGCGCGGTGATGGCTACACCTTC.